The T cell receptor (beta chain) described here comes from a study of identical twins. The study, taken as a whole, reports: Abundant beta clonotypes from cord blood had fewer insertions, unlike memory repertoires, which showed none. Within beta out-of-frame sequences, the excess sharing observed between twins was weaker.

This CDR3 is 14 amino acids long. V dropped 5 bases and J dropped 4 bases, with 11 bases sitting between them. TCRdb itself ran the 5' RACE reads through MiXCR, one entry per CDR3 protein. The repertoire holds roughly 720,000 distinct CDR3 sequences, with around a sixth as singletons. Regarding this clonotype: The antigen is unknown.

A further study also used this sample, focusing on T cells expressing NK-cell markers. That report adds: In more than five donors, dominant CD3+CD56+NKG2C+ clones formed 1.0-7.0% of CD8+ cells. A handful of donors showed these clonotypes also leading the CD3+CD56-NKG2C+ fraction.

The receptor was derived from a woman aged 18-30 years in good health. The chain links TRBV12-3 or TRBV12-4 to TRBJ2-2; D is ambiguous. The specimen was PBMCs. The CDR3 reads CASSPDKGTGELFF. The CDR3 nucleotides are TGTGCCAGCAGTCCAGACAAGGGCACCGGGGAGCTGTTTTTT.